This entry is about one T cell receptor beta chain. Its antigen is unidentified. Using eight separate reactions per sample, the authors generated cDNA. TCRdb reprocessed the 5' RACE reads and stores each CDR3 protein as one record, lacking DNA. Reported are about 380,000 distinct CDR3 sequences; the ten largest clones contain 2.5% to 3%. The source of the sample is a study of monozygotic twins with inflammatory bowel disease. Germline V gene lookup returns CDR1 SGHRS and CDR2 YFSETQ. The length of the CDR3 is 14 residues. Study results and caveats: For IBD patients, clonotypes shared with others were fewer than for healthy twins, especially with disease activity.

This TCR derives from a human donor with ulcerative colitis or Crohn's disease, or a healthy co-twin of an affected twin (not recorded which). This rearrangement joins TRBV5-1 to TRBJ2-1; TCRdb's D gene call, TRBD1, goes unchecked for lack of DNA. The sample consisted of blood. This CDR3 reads CASWQGDRADEQFF.